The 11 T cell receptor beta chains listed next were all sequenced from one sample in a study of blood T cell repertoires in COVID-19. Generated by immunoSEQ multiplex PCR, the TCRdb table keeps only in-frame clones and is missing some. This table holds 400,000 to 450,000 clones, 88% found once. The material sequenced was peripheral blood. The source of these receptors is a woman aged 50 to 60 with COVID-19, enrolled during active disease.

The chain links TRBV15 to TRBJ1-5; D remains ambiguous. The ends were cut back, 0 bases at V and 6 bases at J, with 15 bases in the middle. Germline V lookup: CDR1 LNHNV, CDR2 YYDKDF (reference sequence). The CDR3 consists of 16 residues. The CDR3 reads CATSRDRFPEGQPQHF. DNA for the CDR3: TGTGCCACCAGCAGAGATAGATTCCCGGAGGGTCAGCCCCAGCATTTT.

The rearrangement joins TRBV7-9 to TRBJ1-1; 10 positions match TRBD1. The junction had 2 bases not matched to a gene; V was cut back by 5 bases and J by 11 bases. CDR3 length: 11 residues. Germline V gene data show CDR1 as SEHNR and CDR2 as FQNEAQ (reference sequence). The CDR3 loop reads CASSAGQGAFF. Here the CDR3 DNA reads TGTGCCAGCAGCGCGGGACAGGGGGCTTTCTTT.

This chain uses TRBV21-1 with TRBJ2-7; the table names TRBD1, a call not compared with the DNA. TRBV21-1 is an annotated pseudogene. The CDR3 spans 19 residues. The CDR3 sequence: CASSKVPPYRDTYFYEQYF. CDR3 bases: TGTGCCAGCAGCAAAGTCCCGCCCTACCGGGACACCTATTTCTACGAGCAGTACTTC.

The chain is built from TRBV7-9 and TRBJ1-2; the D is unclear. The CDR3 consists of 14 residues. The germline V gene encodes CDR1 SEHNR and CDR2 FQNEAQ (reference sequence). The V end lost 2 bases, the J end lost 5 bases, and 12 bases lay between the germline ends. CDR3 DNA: TGTGCCAGCAGCTTATTGATGGGAGATTATGGCTACACCTTC. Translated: CASSLLMGDYGYTF.

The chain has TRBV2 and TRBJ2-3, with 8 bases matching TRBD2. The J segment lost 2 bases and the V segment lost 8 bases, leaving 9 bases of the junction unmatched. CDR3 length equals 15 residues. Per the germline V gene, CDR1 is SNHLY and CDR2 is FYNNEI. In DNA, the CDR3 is TGTGCCAGCGACGGAAGGGGACTAGTCACAGATACGCAGTATTTT. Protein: CASDGRGLVTDTQYF.

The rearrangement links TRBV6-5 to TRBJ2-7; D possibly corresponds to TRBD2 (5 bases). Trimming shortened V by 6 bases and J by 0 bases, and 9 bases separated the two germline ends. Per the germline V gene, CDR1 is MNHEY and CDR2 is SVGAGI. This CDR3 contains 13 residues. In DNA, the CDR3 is TGTGCCAGCAGGCCGGGGAACTCCTACGAGCAGTACTTC. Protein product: CASRPGNSYEQYF.

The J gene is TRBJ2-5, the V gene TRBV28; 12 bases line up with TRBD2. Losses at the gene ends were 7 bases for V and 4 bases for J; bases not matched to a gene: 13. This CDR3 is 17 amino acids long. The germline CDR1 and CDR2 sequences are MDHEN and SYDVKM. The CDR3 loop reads CASTSPLGLAGTETQYF. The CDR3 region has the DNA TGTGCCAGCACCTCCCCGCTCGGACTAGCGGGGACAGAGACCCAGTACTTC.

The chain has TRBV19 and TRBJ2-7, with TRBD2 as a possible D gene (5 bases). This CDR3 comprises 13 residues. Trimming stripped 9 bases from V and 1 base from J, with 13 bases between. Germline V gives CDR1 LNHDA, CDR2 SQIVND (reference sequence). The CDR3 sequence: CASTDGISYEQYF. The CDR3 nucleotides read TGTGCCAGCACCGACGGGATATCCTACGAGCAGTACTTC.

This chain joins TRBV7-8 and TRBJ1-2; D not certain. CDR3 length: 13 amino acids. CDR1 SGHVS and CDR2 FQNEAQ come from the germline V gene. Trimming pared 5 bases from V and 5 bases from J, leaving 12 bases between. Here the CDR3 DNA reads TGTGCCAGCAGCCCGGTTGAGGTTTATGGCTACACCTTC. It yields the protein CASSPVEVYGYTF.

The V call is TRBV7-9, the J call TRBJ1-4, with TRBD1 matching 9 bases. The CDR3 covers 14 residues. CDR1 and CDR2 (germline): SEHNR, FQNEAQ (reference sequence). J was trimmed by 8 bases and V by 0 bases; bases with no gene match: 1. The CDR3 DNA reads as TGTGCCAGCAGCTTAGCCGGACAGGGGGAAAAACTGTTTTTT. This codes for CASSLAGQGEKLFF. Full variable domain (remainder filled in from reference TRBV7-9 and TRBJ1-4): DTGVSQNPRHKITKRGQNVTFRCDPISEHNRLYWYRQTLGQGPEFLTYFQNEAQLEKSRLLSDRFSAERPKGSFSTLEIQRTEQGDSAMYLCASSLAGQGEKLFFGSGTQLSVL.

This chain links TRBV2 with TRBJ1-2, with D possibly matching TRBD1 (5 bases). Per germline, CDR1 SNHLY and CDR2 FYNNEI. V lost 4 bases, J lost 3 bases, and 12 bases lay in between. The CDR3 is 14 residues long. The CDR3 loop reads CASSGGGEDYGYTF. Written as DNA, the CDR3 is TGTGCCAGCAGTGGTGGAGGGGAGGACTATGGCTACACCTTC. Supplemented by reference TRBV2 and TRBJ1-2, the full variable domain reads EPEVTQTPSHQVTQMGQEVILRCVPISNHLYFYWYRQILGQKVEFLVSFYNNEISEKSEIFDDQFSVERPDGSNFTLKIRSTKLEDSAMYFCASSGGGEDYGYTFGSGTRLTVV.